This T cell receptor beta chain was retrieved from a study of T-cell memory formation after mild COVID-19. Study information: Among the donors, TCR clusters were largely specific to each donor. Findings and limits, study-wide: The finding that pre-infection memory included some responding clones suggested that cross-reactive memory joined.

V was cut by 1 base and J by 7 bases, with 8 bases left in between. Germline assignment: CDR1 GTSNPN and CDR2 SVGIG (reference sequence). This CDR3 comprises 12 residues. 5'RACE, which relied on constant-segment primers, yielded TCR alpha and TCR beta cDNA libraries carrying sample barcodes and UMIs. MiXCR, run by TCRdb on the 5' RACE reads, gives a single entry per CDR3 protein. The table has tens of thousands of distinct CDR3 sequences, approximately 15% seen once. Concerning this clonotype: Its target is unknown.

The sequenced sample consisted of PBMCs or a T cell subset sorted from them (not recorded which). The clonotype was recovered from an adult woman who had mild COVID-19 (a few samples of this study predate the infection). Cell type and time point are not known. The V and J genes are TRBV30 and TRBJ1-5; no clear D. CDR3 protein: CAWSDDMQPQHF. The CDR3, as DNA: TGTGCCTGGAGTGACGACATGCAGCCCCAGCATTTT. Full variable domain (remainder filled in from reference TRBV30 and TRBJ1-5): SQTIHQWPATLVQPVGSPLSLECTVEGTSNPNLYWYRQAAGRGLQLLFYSVGIGQISSEVPQNLSASRPQDRQFILSSKKLLLSDSGFYLCAWSDDMQPQHFGDGTRLSIL.